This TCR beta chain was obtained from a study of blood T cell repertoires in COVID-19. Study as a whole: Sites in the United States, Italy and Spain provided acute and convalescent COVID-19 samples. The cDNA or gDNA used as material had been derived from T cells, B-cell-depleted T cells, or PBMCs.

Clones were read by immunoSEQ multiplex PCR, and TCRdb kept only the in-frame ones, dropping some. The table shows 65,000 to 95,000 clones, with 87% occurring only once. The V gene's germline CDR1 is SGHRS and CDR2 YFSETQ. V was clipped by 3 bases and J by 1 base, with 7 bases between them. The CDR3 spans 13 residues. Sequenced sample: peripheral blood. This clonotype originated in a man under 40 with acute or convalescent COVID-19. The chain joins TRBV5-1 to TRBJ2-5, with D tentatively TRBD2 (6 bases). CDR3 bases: TGCGCCAGCAGCTCGGGGGTCCAAGAGACCCAGTACTTC. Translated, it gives CASSSGVQETQYF. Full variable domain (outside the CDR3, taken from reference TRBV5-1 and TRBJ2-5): KAGVTQTPRYLIKTRGQQVTLSCSPISGHRSVSWYQQTPGQGLQFLFEYFSETQRNKGNFPGRFSGRQFSNSRSEMNVSTLELGDSALYLCASSSGVQETQYFGPGTRLLVL.